These T cell receptor beta chains were read from a single sample in a study of cytomegalovirus exposure and HLA in healthy donors. The method was immunoSEQ multiplex PCR; TCRdb's version includes in-frame clones alone and lacks a portion of them. Of more than 95,000 clones listed, roughly four fifths are singletons. Sequenced material: PBMCs. Receptors originate from a man between 18 and 35 years old in good health and CMV-seronegative. The CDR3 runs from the conserved cysteine through the conserved F or W. Each record gives: V gene, D gene, J gene, CDR3 protein, CDR3 DNA. D genes are given only for firm matches.

TRBV6-6	.	TRBJ1-3	CASRVTVTSGNTIYF	TGTGCCAGCAGGGTGACAGTTACCTCTGGAAACACCATATATTTT
TRBV5-6	.	TRBJ1-4	CASSPRWRVNSEKLFF	TGTGCCAGCAGCCCCCGGTGGAGGGTAAATTCGGAAAAACTGTTTTTT
TRBV6-5	TRBD1	TRBJ1-4	CASSLTGNNEKLFF	TGTGCCAGCAGTCTGACAGGGAATAATGAAAAACTGTTTTTT
TRBV7-2	.	TRBJ1-5	CASSLSSNQPQHF	TGTGCCAGCAGCTTGAGTAGCAATCAGCCCCAGCATTTT
TRBV9	TRBD1	TRBJ1-2	CASSGGQAYGYTF	TGTGCCAGCAGCGGGGGACAGGCCTATGGCTACACCTTC
TRBV18	TRBD1	TRBJ2-7	CASSSGQGAGYEQYF	TGTGCCAGCTCATCGGGACAGGGGGCTGGCTACGAGCAGTACTTC
TRBV6-1	.	TRBJ1-1	CASSQGYTEAFF	TGTGCCAGCAGTCAGGGTTACACTGAAGCTTTCTTT
TRBV9	.	TRBJ2-6	CASSPDKGPGANVLTF	TGTGCCAGCAGCCCAGACAAGGGGCCAGGGGCCAACGTCCTGACTTTC
TRBV5-1	.	TRBJ1-2	CASGREGVDGYTF	TGCGCCAGCGGTAGAGAAGGGGTGGATGGCTACACCTTC
TRBV11-1	.	TRBJ2-7	CASSSLGGDDYEQYF	TGTGCCAGCAGCTCCCTGGGCGGGGACGACTACGAGCAGTACTTC
TRBV19	.	TRBJ2-5	CASSFLGQETQYF	TGTGCCAGTAGTTTCCTCGGCCAAGAGACCCAGTACTTC
TRBV6-6	.	TRBJ2-6	CASESGANVLTF	TGTGCCAGCGAGTCTGGGGCCAACGTCCTGACTTTC
TRBV12-5	TRBD1	TRBJ2-5	CASGFTGGETQYF	TGTGCTAGTGGTTTCACAGGGGGAGAGACCCAGTACTTC
TRBV6-5	TRBD1	TRBJ1-1	CASSFTQGANTEAFF	TGTGCCAGCAGTTTTACTCAGGGGGCGAACACTGAAGCTTTCTTT
TRBV7-9	TRBD1	TRBJ1-5	CASRPNRGLQPQHF	TGTGCCAGCAGACCAAACAGGGGTCTACAGCCCCAGCATTTT
TRBV6-1	TRBD1	TRBJ1-2	CASSPGQGYYGYTF	TGTGCCAGCAGCCCGGGACAGGGATATTATGGCTACACCTTC
TRBV9	.	TRBJ1-1	CASSVVGETEAFF	TGTGCCAGCAGCGTAGTAGGGGAAACTGAAGCTTTCTTT
TRBV5-1	.	TRBJ2-1	CASSLEGRYEQFF	TGCGCCAGCAGCTTGGAGGGGCGGTATGAGCAGTTCTTC
TRBV9	.	TRBJ2-2	CASSPPGRDLSGELFF	TGTGCCAGCAGCCCCCCGGGAAGGGATTTGTCCGGGGAGCTGTTTTTT
TRBV9	.	TRBJ1-1	CASSVDPGTRNTEAFF	TGTGCCAGCAGCGTCGATCCCGGGACAAGAAACACTGAAGCTTTCTTT
TRBV7-8	.	TRBJ1-4	CASSLDTVNEKLFF	TGTGCCAGCAGCTTGGACACCGTCAATGAAAAACTGTTTTTT
TRBV6-1	.	TRBJ2-2	CASRGEVNTGELFF	TGTGCCAGCAGGGGAGAGGTGAACACCGGGGAGCTGTTTTTT